Each of the 12 T cell receptor beta chains below was sequenced from the same sample in a study of naive and memory T cell subsets. An equimolar mix of two oligonucleotides served as the beta constant-region primer for TRBC1 and TRBC2. From the UMI-ligation and nested PCR reads, TCRdb called clonotypes with MiXCR, one entry per CDR3 protein. The table shows roughly 98,000 distinct CDR3 sequences, with roughly 7% occurring only once. What was sequenced was central memory CD4+ T cells from blood. The receptors stem from a human donor in good health.

V is TRBV20-1 and J is TRBJ1-4; D gene uncertain. The CDR3 loop spans 13 amino acids. The V and J ends lost 0 bases and 7 bases respectively, with 9 bases between them. Per the germline V gene, CDR1 is DFQATT and CDR2 is SNEGSKA (reference sequence). CDR3 in DNA: TGCAGTGCTAGAGATGAGCGGGTTGAAAAACTGTTTTTT. Its protein product is CSARDERVEKLFF.

This clonotype was recorded at least ten times. DNA of the CDR3: TGCAGCGCACAGACAGAGGTAAACTCTGGGGCCAACGTCCTGACTTTC. It codes for CSAQTEVNSGANVLTF. The genes are TRBV29-1 and TRBJ2-6; a possible D gene is TRBD1 (5 bases). CDR3 length: 16 amino acids. V lost 7 bases and J lost 0, with 16 bases in between. The germline V gene encodes CDR1 SQVTM and CDR2 ANQGSEA.

The rearrangement joins TRBV14 to TRBJ2-1, with TRBD2 identical over 10 bases. Germline-derived CDR1 and CDR2 are SGHDN and FVKESK. This CDR3 has 15 residues. J gave up 9 bases and V 2 bases, and 7 bases lay outside the gene matches. The chain's CDR3 is CASSQSAGGIGEQFF. CDR3 DNA sequence: TGTGCCAGCAGCCAATCAGCGGGAGGGATCGGTGAGCAGTTCTTC.

This clonotype was detected ten times or more. The V and J genes are TRBV7-2 and TRBJ1-6, with D perhaps matching TRBD1 (5 bases). Trimming took off 5 bases at V and 3 bases at J, with 17 bases between the two ends. CDR3 size: 17 residues. Germline values: CDR1 SGHTA, CDR2 FQGNSA. In DNA, the CDR3 is TGTGCCAGCAGCCAGGGACTCCTTAGTCTCTATAATTCACCCCTCCACTTT. Its translation: CASSQGLLSLYNSPLHF. The full variable domain, completed using reference TRBV7-2 and TRBJ1-6, is GAGVSQSPSNKVTEKGKDVELRCDPISGHTALYWYRQSLGQGLEFLIYFQGNSAPDKSGLPSDRFSAERTGGSVSTLTIQRTQQEDSAVYLCASSQGLLSLYNSPLHFGNGTRLTVT.

This clonotype has a count of ten or more. The chain joins TRBV29-1 to TRBJ1-4; D not certain. Trimming took 6 bases from V and 6 from J, leaving 17 bases between them. The CDR3 runs to 14 residues. The germline CDR1 and CDR2 sequences are SQVTM and ANQGSEA. DNA of the CDR3: TGCAGCGTCAAGACTGGACGGAACGATGAAAAACTGTTTTTT. The encoded protein is CSVKTGRNDEKLFF.

This clonotype was picked up many times. The chain links TRBV27 to TRBJ1-2, with a tentative D call TRBD1 (5 bases). This CDR3 spans 13 amino acids. Germline-derived CDR1 and CDR2 are MNHEY and SMNVEV (reference sequence). V was clipped by 3 bases and J by 7 bases, with 12 bases between them. CDR3 nucleotide sequence: TGTGCCAGCAGTTTTTTTGGACAAGCTGGCTACACCTTC. The encoded protein is CASSFFGQAGYTF.

This clonotype was counted many times. The chain couples TRBV20-1 to TRBJ1-1; D gene uncertain. The CDR3 has 16 amino acids. Germline lookup yields CDR1 DFQATT and CDR2 SNEGSKA (reference sequence). V lost 2 bases, J lost 1 base, and 17 bases lay in between. The CDR3, as DNA: TGCAGTGCTAGACCGCATAGGCCCCAATCGAACACTGAAGCTTTCTTT. This gives the protein CSARPHRPQSNTEAFF.

This clonotype appeared a few times. This chain joins TRBV12-3 or TRBV12-4 and TRBJ2-2, with D possibly being TRBD2 (7 bases). The CDR3 has 16 residues. Trimming took 3 bases from V and 4 from J, leaving 15 bases between them. The DNA for the CDR3 is TGTGCCAGCAGTTTGAGAGGGGGAGGGACCACCGGGGAGCTGTTTTTT. It encodes CASSLRGGGTTGELFF.

This clonotype was counted between two and nine times. V gene TRBV6-1 combines with J gene TRBJ1-6; 7 positions match TRBD1. Germline V gene lookup returns CDR1 MNHNS and CDR2 SASEGT. This CDR3 region has 15 residues. V shed 7 bases and J 7 bases; nucleotides not matched to a gene: 10. CDR3 residues: CASTVGTVGNSPLHF. CDR3 nucleotide sequence: TGTGCCAGCACGGTTGGGACAGTGGGGAATTCACCCCTCCACTTT.

The rearrangement links TRBV28 to TRBJ1-2; D gene unclear. This CDR3 comprises 12 residues. Trimming left V 7 bases short and J 1 base short, with 7 bases between. The V gene's germline CDR1 is MDHEN and CDR2 SYDVKM. The CDR3 spells CASTRLNYGYTF. The CDR3 coding sequence is TGTGCCAGCACCCGCCTTAACTATGGCTACACCTTC.

This clonotype was counted between two and nine times. This chain joins TRBV19 and TRBJ2-3, with a weak D call TRBD2 (6 bases). Deletions cut 5 bases from V and 8 bases from J, with 14 bases between. Germline values: CDR1 LNHDA, CDR2 SQIVND (reference sequence). CDR3 length: 13 amino acids. The DNA of the CDR3 is TGTGCCAGTAGTCGGGGAGGTGGGGTTACGCAGTATTTT. Protein: CASSRGGGVTQYF. The full variable domain, completed using reference TRBV19 and TRBJ2-3, is DGGITQSPKYLFRKEGQNVTLSCEQNLNHDAMYWYRQDPGQGLRLIYYSQIVNDFQKGDIAEGYSVSREKKESFPLTVTSAQKNPTAFYLCASSRGGGVTQYFGPGTRLTVL.

The sample holds many counts of this clonotype. The V gene is TRBV6-5, the J gene TRBJ1-1, with a tentative D call TRBD1 (5 bases). Germline V gene lookup returns CDR1 MNHEY and CDR2 SVGAGI. This CDR3 has 16 residues. The V end lost 5 bases, the J end lost 5 bases, and 21 bases lay between the germline ends. The DNA for the CDR3 is TGTGCCAGCAGTGGAAAGATCAGGGCCCGGGATACTGAAGCTTTCTTT. Its translation is CASSGKIRARDTEAFF.